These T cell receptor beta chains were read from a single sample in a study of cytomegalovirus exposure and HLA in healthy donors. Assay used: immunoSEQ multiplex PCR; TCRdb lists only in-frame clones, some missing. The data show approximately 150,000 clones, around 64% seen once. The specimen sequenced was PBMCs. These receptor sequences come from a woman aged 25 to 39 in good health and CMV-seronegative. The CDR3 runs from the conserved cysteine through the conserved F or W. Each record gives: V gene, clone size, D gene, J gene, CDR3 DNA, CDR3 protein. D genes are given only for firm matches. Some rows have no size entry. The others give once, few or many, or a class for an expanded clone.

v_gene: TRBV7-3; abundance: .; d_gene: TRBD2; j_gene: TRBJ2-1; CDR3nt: TGTGCCAGCAGACTAGCGGGAAGCTCCTACAATGAGCAGTTCTTC; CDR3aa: CASRLAGSSYNEQFF
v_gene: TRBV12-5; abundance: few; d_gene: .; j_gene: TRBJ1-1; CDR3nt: TGTGCTAGTGCCCTCGGGGTCTCTTCGAACACTGAAGCTTTCTTT; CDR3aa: CASALGVSSNTEAFF
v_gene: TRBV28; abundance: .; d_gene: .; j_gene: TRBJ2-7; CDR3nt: TGTGCCAGCCGCGCAAAGGGGTCAAGGTCCTACGAGCAGTACTTC; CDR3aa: CASRAKGSRSYEQYF
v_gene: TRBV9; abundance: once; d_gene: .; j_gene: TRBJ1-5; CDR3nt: TGTGCCAGCAGCGTAGCGGGCGGGAATCAGCCCCAGCATTTT; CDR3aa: CASSVAGGNQPQHF
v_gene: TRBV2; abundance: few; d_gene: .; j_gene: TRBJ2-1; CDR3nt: TGTGCCAGCAGTGCAGAGACTAGTTTCAGTGAGCAGTTCTTC; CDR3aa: CASSAETSFSEQFF
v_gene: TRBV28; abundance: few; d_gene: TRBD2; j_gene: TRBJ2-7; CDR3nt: TGTGCCAGCAGTTCCCCCCGGGGGGACTCCTCCCCTCAGCAAGGGTACTTC; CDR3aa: CASSSPRGDSSPQQGYF
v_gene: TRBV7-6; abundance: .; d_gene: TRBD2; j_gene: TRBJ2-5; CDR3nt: TGTGCCAGCAGCTGGGGGAGGGGCGACCGAGAGACCCAGTACTTC; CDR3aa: CASSWGRGDRETQYF
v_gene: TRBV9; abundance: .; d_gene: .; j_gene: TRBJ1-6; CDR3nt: TGTGCCAGCAGCGCCTCGGAGGGCCCGAGCTCCTATAATTCACCCCTCCACTTT; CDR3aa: CASSASEGPSSYNSPLHF
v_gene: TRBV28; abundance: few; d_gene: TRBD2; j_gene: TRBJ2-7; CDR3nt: TGTGCCAGCAGTCTAGCGGGAGGCTACGAGCAGTACTTC; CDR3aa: CASSLAGGYEQYF
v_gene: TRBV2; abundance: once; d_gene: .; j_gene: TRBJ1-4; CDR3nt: TGTGCCAGCAGTTCGAACCTGAGGGAAAAACTGTTTTTT; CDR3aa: CASSSNLREKLFF
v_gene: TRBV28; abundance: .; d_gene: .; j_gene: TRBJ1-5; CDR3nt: TGTGCCAGCAGACAGACAGGAGGCAATCAGCCCCAGCATTTT; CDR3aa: CASRQTGGNQPQHF
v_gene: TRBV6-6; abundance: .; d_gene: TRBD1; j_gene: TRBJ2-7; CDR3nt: TGTGCCAGCAGTTATGAGGGGACAGAATACGAGCAGTACTTC; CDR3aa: CASSYEGTEYEQYF
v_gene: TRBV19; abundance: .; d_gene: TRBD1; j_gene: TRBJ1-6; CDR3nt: TGTGCCAGTAGTACGGCCGGGACAGGGACTCCATCACCCCTCCACTTT; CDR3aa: CASSTAGTGTPSPLHF
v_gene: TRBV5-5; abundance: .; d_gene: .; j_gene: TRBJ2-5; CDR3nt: TGTGCCAGCAGGGAGGCTTGGGAGACCCAGTACTTC; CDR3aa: CASREAWETQYF
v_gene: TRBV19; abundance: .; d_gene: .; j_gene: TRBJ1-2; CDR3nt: TGTGCCAGTAGGGCTTTGAACTATGGCTACACCTTC; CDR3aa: CASRALNYGYTF
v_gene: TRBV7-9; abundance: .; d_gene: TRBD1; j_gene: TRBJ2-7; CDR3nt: TGTGCCAGCAGCTTAGAACCCGGGACAGGGCCCTACGAGCAGTACTTC; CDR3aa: CASSLEPGTGPYEQYF
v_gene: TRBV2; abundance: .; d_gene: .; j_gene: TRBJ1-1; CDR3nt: TGTGCCAGCACGCGAGACAGCAACACTGAAGCTTTCTTT; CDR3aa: CASTRDSNTEAFF
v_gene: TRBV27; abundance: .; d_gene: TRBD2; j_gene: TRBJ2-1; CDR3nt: TGTGCCAGCAGTTTATTGGGGGGCTCTAGCGGGATATCGGATGAGCAGTTCTTC; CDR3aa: CASSLLGGSSGISDEQFF
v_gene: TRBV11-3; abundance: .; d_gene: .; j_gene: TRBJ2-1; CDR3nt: TGTGCCAGCAGCCGTGGTTTGAGCACCTACAATGAGCAGTTCTTC; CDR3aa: CASSRGLSTYNEQFF
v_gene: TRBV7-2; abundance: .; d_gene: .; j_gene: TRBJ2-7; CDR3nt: TGTGCCAGCAGCTTAAGTGGCGGGAACTACGAGCAGTACTTC; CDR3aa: CASSLSGGNYEQYF
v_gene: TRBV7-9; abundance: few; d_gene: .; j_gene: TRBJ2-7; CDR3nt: TGTGCCAGCAGCTTAGGAGGCGCCACCTACGAGCAGTACTTC; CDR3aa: CASSLGGATYEQYF
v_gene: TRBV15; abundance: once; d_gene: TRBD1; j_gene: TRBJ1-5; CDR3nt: TGTGCCACGGGACAGCCCAATCAGCCCCAGCATTTT; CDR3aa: CATGQPNQPQHF
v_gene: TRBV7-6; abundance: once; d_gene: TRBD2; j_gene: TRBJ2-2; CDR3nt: TGTGCCAGCAGCTTTCGGACTAGCGGGAGCGACACCGGGGAGCTGTTTTTT; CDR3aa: CASSFRTSGSDTGELFF
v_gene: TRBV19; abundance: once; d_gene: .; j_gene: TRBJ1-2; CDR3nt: TGTGCCAGTAGTGCATCCCTCGGTACTAACTATGGCTACACCTTC; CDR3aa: CASSASLGTNYGYTF
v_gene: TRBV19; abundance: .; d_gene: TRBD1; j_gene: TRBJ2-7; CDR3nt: TGTGCCAGTAATAAGGACAGGGACTACGAGCAGTACTTC; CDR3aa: CASNKDRDYEQYF
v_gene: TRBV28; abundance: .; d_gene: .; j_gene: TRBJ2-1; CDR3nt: TGTGCCAGCAGTTTCGGGGGAGTCCATGAGCAGTTCTTC; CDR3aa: CASSFGGVHEQFF
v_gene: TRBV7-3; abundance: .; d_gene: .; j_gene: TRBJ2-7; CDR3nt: TGTGCCAGCAGCTTAACGCCCCGTCCGACGGTCGTGAGGTACGAGCAGTACTTC; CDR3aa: CASSLTPRPTVVRYEQYF
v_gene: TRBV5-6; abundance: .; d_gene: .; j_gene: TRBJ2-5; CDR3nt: TGTGCCAGCAGTTCGGATCGGGGGTATCAAGAGACCCAGTACTTC; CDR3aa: CASSSDRGYQETQYF
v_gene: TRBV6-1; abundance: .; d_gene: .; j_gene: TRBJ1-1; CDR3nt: TGTGCCAGCGAAAGGAGGGGAAGTACTGAAGCTTTCTTT; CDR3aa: CASERRGSTEAFF
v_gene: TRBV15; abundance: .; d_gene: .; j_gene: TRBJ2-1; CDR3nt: TGTGCCGTACGGGAGTTGAATGAGCAGTTCTTC; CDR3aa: CAVRELNEQFF
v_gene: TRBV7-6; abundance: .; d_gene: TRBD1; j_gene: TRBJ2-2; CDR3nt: TGTGCCAGCAGCTGGGGGGACAGGGACGCCGGGGAGCTGTTTTTT; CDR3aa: CASSWGDRDAGELFF
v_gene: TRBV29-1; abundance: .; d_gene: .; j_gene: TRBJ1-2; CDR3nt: TGCAGCGTTGAGTCCCCAGGGAGGTATCACTACACCTTC; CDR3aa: CSVESPGRYHYTF
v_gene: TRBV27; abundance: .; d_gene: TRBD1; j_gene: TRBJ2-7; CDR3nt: TGTGCCAGCAGTCGCGGACAGGCCTTCTCCTACGAGCAGTACTTC; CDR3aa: CASSRGQAFSYEQYF
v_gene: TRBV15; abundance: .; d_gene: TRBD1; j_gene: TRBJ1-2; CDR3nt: TGTGCCACCAGCACGACAGGGAGCTACACCTTC; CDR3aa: CATSTTGSYTF
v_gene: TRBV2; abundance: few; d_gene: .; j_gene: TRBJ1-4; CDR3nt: TGTGCCAGCAGTGAAGGAGGGCAGCTATTTAATGAAAAACTGTTTTTT; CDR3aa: CASSEGGQLFNEKLFF
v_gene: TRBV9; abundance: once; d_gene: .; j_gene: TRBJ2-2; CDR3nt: TGTGCCAGCAGCGTTCCAGCGTTCGCGAACACCGGGGAGCTGTTTTTT; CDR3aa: CASSVPAFANTGELFF
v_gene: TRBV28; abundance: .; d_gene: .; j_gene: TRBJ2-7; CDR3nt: TGTGCCAGCGGGGAGCCCTACGAGCAGTACTTC; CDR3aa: CASGEPYEQYF
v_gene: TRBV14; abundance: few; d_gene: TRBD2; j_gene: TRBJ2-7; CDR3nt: TGTGCCAGCAGCCCCTCGGGAGGGAACGAGCAGTACTTC; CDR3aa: CASSPSGGNEQYF
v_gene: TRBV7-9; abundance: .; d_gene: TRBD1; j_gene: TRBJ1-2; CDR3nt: TGTTCCAGCAGCCGTTCGGACAGGGACGGTGGCTACACCTTC; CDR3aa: CSSSRSDRDGGYTF
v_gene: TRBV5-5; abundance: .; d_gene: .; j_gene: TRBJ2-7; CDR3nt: TGTGCCAGCAGCTTACAGGCTTCATTGTCCTACGAGCAGTACTTC; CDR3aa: CASSLQASLSYEQYF
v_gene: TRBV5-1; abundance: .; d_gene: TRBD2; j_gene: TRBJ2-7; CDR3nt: TGCGCCAGCAGCTTGGGACTAGCGGGCGGCGAGCAGTACTTC; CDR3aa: CASSLGLAGGEQYF
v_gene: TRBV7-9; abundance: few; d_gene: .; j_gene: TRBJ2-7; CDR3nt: TGTGCCAGCAGCTTATTCCGGGACACCGTGGCGCACGAGCAGTACTTC; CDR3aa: CASSLFRDTVAHEQYF
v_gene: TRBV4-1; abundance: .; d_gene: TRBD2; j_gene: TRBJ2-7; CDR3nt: TGCGCCAGCAGCCACGAGACCGGGAGGGGTAAATCCTACGAGCAGTACTTC; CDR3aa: CASSHETGRGKSYEQYF
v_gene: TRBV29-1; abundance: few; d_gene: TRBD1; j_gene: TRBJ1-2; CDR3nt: TGCAGCGTTGAAGACCAGAGTTTTGGGCAGGGGGCTTATGGCTACACCTTC; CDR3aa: CSVEDQSFGQGAYGYTF
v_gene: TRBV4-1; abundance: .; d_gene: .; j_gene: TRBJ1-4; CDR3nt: TGCGCCAGCACCCGGGGTCCAGGAGGGGATGAAAAACTGTTTTTT; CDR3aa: CASTRGPGGDEKLFF
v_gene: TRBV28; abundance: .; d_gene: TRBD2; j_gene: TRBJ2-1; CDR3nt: TGTGCCAGCAGTTTTCTGGCGGGAGACTACAATGAGCAGTTCTTC; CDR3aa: CASSFLAGDYNEQFF
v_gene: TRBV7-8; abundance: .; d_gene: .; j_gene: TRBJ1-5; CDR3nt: TGTGCCAGCAGCTCCCTAGGGGTAAATCAGCCCCAGCATTTT; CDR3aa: CASSSLGVNQPQHF
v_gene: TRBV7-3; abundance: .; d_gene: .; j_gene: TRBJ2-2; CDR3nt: TGTGCCAGCAGCCAAGGATGGGGGGGCGGCACCGGGGAGCTGTTTTTT; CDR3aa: CASSQGWGGGTGELFF
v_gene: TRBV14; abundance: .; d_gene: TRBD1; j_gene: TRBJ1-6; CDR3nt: TGTGCCAGCAGGACAGGGGTTGGATCACCCCTCCACTTT; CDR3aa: CASRTGVGSPLHF